The clone carrying this T cell receptor beta chain was counted a few times. The ends were cut back, 5 bases at V and 9 bases at J, with 8 bases in the middle. CDR3 length: 10 residues. Germline V gives CDR1 SEHNR, CDR2 FQNEAQ (reference sequence). The method was immunoSEQ multiplex PCR; TCRdb's version includes in-frame clones alone and lacks a portion of them. The data show around 230,000 clones, with 70% to 90% seen just once and 7.5% to 10% held by the top ten. The data originate from a study of blood T cell repertoires in COVID-19. The specimen sequenced was PBMCs or T cells enriched from blood (not recorded which). The chain couples TRBV7-9 to TRBJ2-7; D is uncertain. The TCR sequence derives from a man aged 35 to 55 who had recovered from COVID-19. The CDR3 reads CASSGLGQYF. CDR3 nucleotides: TGTGCCAGCAGCGGCCTTGGGCAGTACTTC. Drawing the rest from reference TRBV7-9 and TRBJ2-7, the complete variable domain is DTGVSQNPRHKITKRGQNVTFRCDPISEHNRLYWYRQTLGQGPEFLTYFQNEAQLEKSRLLSDRFSAERPKGSFSTLEIQRTEQGDSAMYLCASSGLGQYFGPGTRLTVT.